This T cell receptor beta chain was sequenced in a study of response to subunit inactivated influenza vaccine. Study-wide points: New T cells are recruited in small numbers by each seasonal influenza vaccination, according to the authors' suggestion.

TCRdb analysed the RT-PCR reads with MiXCR anew, one entry per CDR3 protein. This sample has hundreds of thousands of distinct CDR3 sequences, with 14% found just once. This clonotype was seen at least ten times. The antigen is undetermined. With 5 bases clipped from V and 4 bases from J, the junction kept 7 bases outside the gene matches. This CDR3 spans 15 amino acids. Germline values: CDR1 SGHTA, CDR2 FQGNSA. The specimen comprised PBMCs from blood, sampled approximately 15 days before vaccination. This TCR came from a man between 50 and 59 years old who received an inactivated influenza vaccine. The chain recombines TRBV7-2 with TRBJ2-1; 8 nucleotides agree with TRBD2. The DNA for the CDR3 is TGTGCCAGCAGCAACGAGCGGGGGAGGTACAATGAGCAGTTCTTC. This gives the protein CASSNERGRYNEQFF. The full variable domain, rest sourced from reference TRBV7-2 and TRBJ2-1, is GAGVSQSPSNKVTEKGKDVELRCDPISGHTALYWYRQSLGQGLEFLIYFQGNSAPDKSGLPSDRFSAERTGGSVSTLTIQRTQQEDSAVYLCASSNERGRYNEQFFGPGTRLTVL.